The clone carrying this TCR beta chain was found many times. The TCR beta CDR3 regions underwent amplification from RNA transcripts. The workflow started with a first-round RT-PCR run with HTBI primers and then moved on to a second-round multiplex PCR. Each CDR3 protein is one row after TCRdb ran MiXCR on the multiplex PCR reads. This sample has fewer than 350,000 distinct CDR3 sequences, with 17% found just once. This sample was taken from a study of Graves' ophthalmopathy and Graves' hyperthyroidism. V was shortened by 5 bases and J by 7 bases, with 12 bases between the two germline ends. There are 14 residues in the CDR3.

J is TRBJ1-6 and V is TRBV12-3 or TRBV12-4; D might be TRBD1 (6 bases). This receptor was taken from an adult man with Graves' ophthalmopathy. The sample was peripheral blood. The CDR3: CASSDRNQNSPLHF. In DNA, the CDR3 is TGTGCCAGCAGTGACAGGAACCAGAATTCACCCCTCCACTTT.